This TCR beta chain was recorded in a study of cytomegalovirus exposure and HLA in healthy donors. Study outcomes and limitations: Three chains linked to CMV were shown in vitro to be specific for CMV antigens. Clonal expansion was found to be greater in HLA-associated TCR beta chains than in equally common others in a later analysis. Likely technical artifact: a cluster of highly shared sequence variants.

13 Jbeta primers and 60 Vbeta primers were used for the PCR. Method: immunoSEQ multiplex PCR; TCRdb's copy keeps in-frame clones and lacks some. The table lists about 220,000 clones, roughly 83% of them singletons. Notes on this clone: Its target is unknown.

The source is a boy between 2 and 10 years old in good health and CMV-seronegative. Sequenced sample: PBMCs.

CDR3 coding DNA: TGTGCCAGCAGCGTTATCGAGGAGACCCAGTACTTC. Its protein is CASSVIEETQYF. The gene calls are TRBV2 and TRBJ2-5; D not certain. Germline CDR1 SNHLY, CDR2 FYNNEI. The CDR3 runs 12 residues. The germline V and J ends were trimmed by 6 bases and 5 bases, with 10 bases remaining between them.